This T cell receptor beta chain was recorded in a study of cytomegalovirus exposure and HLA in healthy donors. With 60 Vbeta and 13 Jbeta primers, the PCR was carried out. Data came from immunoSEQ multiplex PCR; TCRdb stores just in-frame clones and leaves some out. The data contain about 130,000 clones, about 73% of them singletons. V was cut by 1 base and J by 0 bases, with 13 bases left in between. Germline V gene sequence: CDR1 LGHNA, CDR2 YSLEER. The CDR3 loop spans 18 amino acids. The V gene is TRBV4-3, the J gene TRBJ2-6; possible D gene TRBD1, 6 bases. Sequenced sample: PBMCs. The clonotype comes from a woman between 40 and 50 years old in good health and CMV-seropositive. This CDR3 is CASSQVRGPFSGANVLTF. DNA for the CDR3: TGCGCCAGCAGCCAAGTCAGGGGCCCTTTCTCTGGGGCCAACGTCCTGACTTTC.